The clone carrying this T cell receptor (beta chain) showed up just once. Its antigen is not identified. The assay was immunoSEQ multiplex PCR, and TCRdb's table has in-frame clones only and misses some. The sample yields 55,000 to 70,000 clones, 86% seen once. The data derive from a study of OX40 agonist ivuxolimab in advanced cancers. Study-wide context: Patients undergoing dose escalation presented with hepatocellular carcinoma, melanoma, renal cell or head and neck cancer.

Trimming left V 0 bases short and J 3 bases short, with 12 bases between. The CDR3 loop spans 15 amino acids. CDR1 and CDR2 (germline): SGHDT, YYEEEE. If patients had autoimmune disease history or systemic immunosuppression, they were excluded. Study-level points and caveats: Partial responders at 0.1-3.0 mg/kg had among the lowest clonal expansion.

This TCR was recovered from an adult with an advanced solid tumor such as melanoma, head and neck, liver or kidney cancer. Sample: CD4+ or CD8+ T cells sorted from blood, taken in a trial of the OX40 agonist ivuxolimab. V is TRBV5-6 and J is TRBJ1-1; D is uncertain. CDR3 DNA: TGTGCCAGCAGCTTGGCCAAGGAGCGTGACACTGAAGCTTTCTTT. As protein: CASSLAKERDTEAFF.